One and the same sample provided the 10 T cell receptor beta chains below, sequenced in a study of blood T cell repertoires in COVID-19 (dated by TCRdb to the early 2020s). The method was the immunoSEQ multiplex PCR assay. TCRdb holds this immuneACCESS table with in-frame rearrangements only. Some clones are missing; in checked studies, unresolved V genes explain under half, and the rest has no known cause. Within this sample are about 69,000 clones, with under 95% of them counted one time only. Approximately 4.8% of the sample comes from the top ten. The specimen sequenced was peripheral blood. These receptors came from a woman aged 55-70 years with active COVID-19.

The CDR3 nucleotides are TGCGCCAGCAGTTGGACTAGCGGGAGAGGGTCCTACAATGAGCAGTTCTTC. Its translation is CASSWTSGRGSYNEQFF. The chain links TRBV5-1 to TRBJ2-1; 13 bases agree with TRBD2. The CDR3 extends over 17 amino acids. In germline, CDR1 is SGHRS, CDR2 YFSETQ. J was trimmed by 1 base and V by 5 bases; bases with no gene match: 6.

The genes are TRBV6-5 and TRBJ1-1; D remains unclear. This CDR3 has 11 amino acids. CDR1 is MNHEY, CDR2 SVGAGI, per germline. Trimming took 7 bases from V and 7 from J, leaving 10 bases between them. The CDR3 protein is CASISRVEAFF. Here the CDR3 DNA reads TGTGCCAGCATTTCGAGGGTTGAAGCTTTCTTT.

The chain joins TRBV5-1 to TRBJ1-2; the match to TRBD1 covers 9 bases. The CDR3 is made up of 15 amino acids. The V and J ends lost 3 bases and 5 bases, in that order; junction bases with no gene match: 8. CDR1 and CDR2 (germline): SGHRS, YFSETQ. The CDR3 nucleotides read TGCGCCAGCAGCTCTCGACAGGGGGGCCCTTATGGCTACACCTTC. This encodes CASSSRQGGPYGYTF. The whole variable domain, remainder taken from reference TRBV5-1 and TRBJ1-2, is KAGVTQTPRYLIKTRGQQVTLSCSPISGHRSVSWYQQTPGQGLQFLFEYFSETQRNKGNFPGRFSGRQFSNSRSEMNVSTLELGDSALYLCASSSRQGGPYGYTFGSGTRLTVV.

The chain links TRBV9 to TRBJ1-6; no clear D gene. CDR1 is SGDLS and CDR2 is YYNGEE in the germline V gene. Trimming pared 3 bases from V and 7 bases from J, leaving 11 bases between. The CDR3 has 14 amino acids. CDR3 bases: TGTGCCAGCAGCGCCCAGAGGCCAAATTCACCCCTCCACTTT. As protein: CASSAQRPNSPLHF.

V gene TRBV24-1 combines with J gene TRBJ2-1, with TRBD1 matching over 7 bases. Unmatched junction bases numbered 6, after V lost 5 bases and J lost 6 bases. The V gene's germline CDR1 is KGHDR and CDR2 SFDVKD. The CDR3 contains 14 residues. The CDR3 reads CATSGPTGINEQFF. The CDR3 DNA reads as TGTGCCACCAGTGGCCCGACAGGGATCAATGAGCAGTTCTTC.

The chain employs TRBV2 and TRBJ1-1; 7 nucleotides match TRBD1. The germline V gene encodes CDR1 SNHLY and CDR2 FYNNEI. This CDR3 spans 14 amino acids. The V segment lost 5 bases and the J segment 0 bases; nucleotides outside the gene matches: 3. The CDR3 nucleotides read TGTGCCAGCAGTTTAACAGGGGTGAACACTGAAGCTTTCTTT. Translating gives CASSLTGVNTEAFF.

The gene calls are TRBV5-1 and TRBJ2-2; D may be TRBD1 (6 bases). Trimming took 6 bases from V and 0 from J, leaving 9 bases between them. Germline values: CDR1 SGHRS, CDR2 YFSETQ. This CDR3 is built from 14 residues. CDR3 loop: CASTGQANTGELFF. As DNA, the CDR3 is TGCGCCAGCACGGGACAAGCGAACACCGGGGAGCTGTTTTTT.

The chain carries TRBV15 and TRBJ2-3; D may be TRBD1 (5 bases). Trimming cost V 1 base and J 2 bases, with 10 bases left between them. Looked up from germline, CDR1 is LNHNV and CDR2 is YYDKDF (reference sequence). The length of the CDR3 is 15 residues. As DNA, the CDR3 is TGTGCCACCAGCAGAGTGGGGCTAAACACAGATACGCAGTATTTT. As protein: CATSRVGLNTDTQYF.

The chain employs TRBV27 and TRBJ2-2, with 10 bases identical to TRBD1. J gave up 4 bases and V 5 bases, and 13 bases lay outside the gene matches. This CDR3 region has 18 residues. The germline gives CDR1 MNHEY, CDR2 SMNVEV (reference sequence). The CDR3 is CASSPPPWDRGGTGELFF. The DNA of the CDR3 is TGTGCCAGCAGTCCCCCCCCGTGGGACAGGGGAGGCACCGGGGAGCTGTTTTTT.

The rearrangement links TRBV29-1 to TRBJ1-1, with a tentative D call TRBD1 (5 bases). Germline V gene lookup returns CDR1 SQVTM and CDR2 ANQGSEA. V lost 5 bases and J 1 base, leaving 14 bases between the germline ends. The CDR3 has 14 amino acids. CDR3 DNA: TGCAGCGTTAGAGGGCTGGGGGGGAACACTGAAGCTTTCTTT. Translation gives CSVRGLGGNTEAFF.